A single sample gave rise to the 4 T cell receptor beta chains below, sequenced in a study of PD-L1 blockade in urothelial cancer. Stated time point: pretreatment peripheral blood. The data were produced by immunoSEQ multiplex PCR, yet TCRdb's version contains in-frame clones alone and is incomplete. The data hold about 57,000 clones, with 80% to 90% observed a single time. The source material was PBMCs, sampled around atezolizumab (anti-PD-L1) treatment. The receptors shown here come from a man between 65 and 80 years old with urothelial cancer.

V is TRBV5-4 and J is TRBJ1-6; 8 bases are a match to TRBD1. Looked up from germline, CDR1 is SGHNT and CDR2 is YYREEE (reference sequence). This CDR3 is 15 amino acids long. V shed 0 bases and J 8 bases; nucleotides not matched to a gene: 4. DNA for the CDR3: TGTGCCAGCAGCTTGGGGCAGGGGGCTGATTCACCCCTCCACTTT. It codes for CASSLGQGADSPLHF.

V gene TRBV18 combines with J gene TRBJ2-2; 7 bases align to TRBD1. The germline V gene has CDR1 KGHSH and CDR2 LQKENI. The V segment lost 1 base and the J segment 1 base; nucleotides outside the gene matches: 3. The CDR3 is 16 residues long. CDR3 region: CASSPLDRKNTGELFF. CDR3 bases: TGTGCCAGCTCACCACTGGACAGGAAGAACACCGGGGAGCTGTTTTTT.

The CDR3 coding sequence is TGCGCCAGCAGCCAAGATCAGGGGGCAGGTGGCTACACCTTC. Protein sequence: CASSQDQGAGGYTF. This chain uses TRBV4-1 with TRBJ1-2, with 8 bases identical to TRBD1. The germline V gene encodes CDR1 MGHRA and CDR2 YSYEKL. The trim removed 0 bases at V and 7 bases at J, leaving 4 bases unmatched. The CDR3 spans 14 residues.

The chain carries TRBV11-2 and TRBJ2-1; D possibly corresponds to TRBD2 (5 bases). CDR1 is SGHAT, CDR2 FQNNGV, per germline. V was pared by 5 bases and J by 0 bases, with 11 bases between. The CDR3 extends over 15 amino acids. CDR3 in DNA: TGTGCCAGCAGCCATAGCGCCCGCTCCTACAATGAGCAGTTCTTC. Translation: CASSHSARSYNEQFF.